Reported below is one T cell receptor beta chain. The ends were cut back, 4 bases at V and 8 bases at J, with 19 bases in the middle. The CDR3 length is 15 residues. CDR1 is MGHRA and CDR2 is YSYEKL in the germline V gene. The record originates from a study of control samples from healthy donors and cancer patients. Sequencing was performed with immunoSEQ multiplex PCR; in TCRdb, only in-frame clones are kept and a portion is missing. The sample contains roughly 80,000 clones, 70% to 90% of which appear only once. Material for sequencing was blood. V usage is TRBV4-1 and J usage is TRBJ2-3; a weak D match, TRBD2 (5 bases). The receptor comes from a woman between 50 and 59 years old in good health. The CDR3 coding sequence is TGCGCCAGCAGCCGGGAACTGGCGGGCCGGGGTACGCAGTATTTT. Translation: CASSRELAGRGTQYF.